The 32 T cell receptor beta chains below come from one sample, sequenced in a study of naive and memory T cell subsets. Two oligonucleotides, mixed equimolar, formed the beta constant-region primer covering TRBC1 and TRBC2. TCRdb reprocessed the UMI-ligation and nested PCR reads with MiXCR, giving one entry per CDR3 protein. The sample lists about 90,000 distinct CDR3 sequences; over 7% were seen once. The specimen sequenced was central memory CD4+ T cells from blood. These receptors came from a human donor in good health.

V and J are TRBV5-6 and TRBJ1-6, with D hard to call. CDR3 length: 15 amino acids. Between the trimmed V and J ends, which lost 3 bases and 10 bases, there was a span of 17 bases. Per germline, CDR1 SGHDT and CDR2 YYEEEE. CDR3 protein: CASSSKTSSHSPLHF. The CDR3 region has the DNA TGTGCCAGCAGCTCGAAAACATCGAGCCACTCACCCCTCCACTTT.

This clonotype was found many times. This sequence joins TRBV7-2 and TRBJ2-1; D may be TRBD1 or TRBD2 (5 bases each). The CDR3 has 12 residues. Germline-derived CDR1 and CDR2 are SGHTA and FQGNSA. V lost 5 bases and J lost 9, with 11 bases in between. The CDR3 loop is CASSGLGVEQFF. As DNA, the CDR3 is TGTGCCAGCAGCGGATTGGGGGTTGAGCAGTTCTTC.

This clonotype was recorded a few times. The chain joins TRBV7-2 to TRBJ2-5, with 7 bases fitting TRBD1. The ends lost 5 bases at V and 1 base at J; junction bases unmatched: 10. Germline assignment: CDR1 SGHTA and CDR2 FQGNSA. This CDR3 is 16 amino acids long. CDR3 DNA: TGTGCCAGCAGCCCATACAGGGGCGAACTCCAAGAGACCCAGTACTTC. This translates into CASSPYRGELQETQYF.

The CDR3 region is CSVHLGTVYNEQFF. The DNA for the CDR3 is TGCAGTGTCCACCTCGGAACAGTCTACAATGAGCAGTTCTTC. This chain connects TRBV20-1 to TRBJ2-1; the D is unclear. Germline CDR1 reads DFQATT; CDR2 reads SNEGSKA (reference sequence). The CDR3 has 14 residues. V was cut by 7 bases and J by 3 bases, with 16 bases left in between.

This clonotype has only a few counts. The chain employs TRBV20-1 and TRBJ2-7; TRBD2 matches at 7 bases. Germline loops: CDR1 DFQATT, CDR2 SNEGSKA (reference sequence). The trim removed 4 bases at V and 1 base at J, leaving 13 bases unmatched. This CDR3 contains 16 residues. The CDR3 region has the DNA TGCAGTGCTACCTCCTCCTTCGGCGGGGGTTCCTACGAGCAGTACTTC. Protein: CSATSSFGGGSYEQYF.

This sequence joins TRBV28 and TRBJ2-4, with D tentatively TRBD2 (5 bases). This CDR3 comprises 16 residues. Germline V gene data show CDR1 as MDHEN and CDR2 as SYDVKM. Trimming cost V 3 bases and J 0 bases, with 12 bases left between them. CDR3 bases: TGTGCCAGCAGTTTTTTCGGCGGACTAGCCAAAAACATTCAGTACTTC. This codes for CASSFFGGLAKNIQYF.

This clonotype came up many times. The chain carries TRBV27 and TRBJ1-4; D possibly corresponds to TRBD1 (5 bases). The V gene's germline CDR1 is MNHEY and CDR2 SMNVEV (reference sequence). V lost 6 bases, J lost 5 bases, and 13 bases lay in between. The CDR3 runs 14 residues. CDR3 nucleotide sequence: TGTGCCAGCAGACCGGGACGGGGCAATGAAAAACTGTTTTTT. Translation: CASRPGRGNEKLFF.

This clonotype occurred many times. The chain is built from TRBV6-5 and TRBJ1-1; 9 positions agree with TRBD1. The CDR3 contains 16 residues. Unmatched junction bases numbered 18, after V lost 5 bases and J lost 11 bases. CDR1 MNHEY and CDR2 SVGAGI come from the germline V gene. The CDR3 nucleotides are TGTGCCAGCAGTGAACAGGGGGCCGGGACAGGGCTAGACGCTTTCTTT. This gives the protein CASSEQGAGTGLDAFF.

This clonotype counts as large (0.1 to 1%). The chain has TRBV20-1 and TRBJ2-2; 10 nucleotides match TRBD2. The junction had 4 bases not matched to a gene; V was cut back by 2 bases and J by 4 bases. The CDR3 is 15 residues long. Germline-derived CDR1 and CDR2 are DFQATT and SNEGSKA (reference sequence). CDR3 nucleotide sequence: TGCAGTGCTAGACCTAGCGGGGGAGGCACCGGGGAGCTGTTTTTT. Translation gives CSARPSGGGTGELFF.

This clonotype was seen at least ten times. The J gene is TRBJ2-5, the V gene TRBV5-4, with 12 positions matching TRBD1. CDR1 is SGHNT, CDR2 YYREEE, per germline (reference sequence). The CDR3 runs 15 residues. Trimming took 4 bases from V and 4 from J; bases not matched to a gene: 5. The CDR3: CASSGGTGGRETQYF. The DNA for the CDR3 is TGTGCCAGCAGCGGGGGGACAGGGGGCAGAGAGACCCAGTACTTC.

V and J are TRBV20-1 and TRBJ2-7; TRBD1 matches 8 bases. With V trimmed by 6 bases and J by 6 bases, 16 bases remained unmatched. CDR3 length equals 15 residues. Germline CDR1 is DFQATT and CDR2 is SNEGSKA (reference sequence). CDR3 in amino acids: CSAQDAGTGLSEQYF. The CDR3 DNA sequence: TGCAGTGCCCAAGATGCCGGGACAGGCCTCAGCGAGCAGTACTTC.

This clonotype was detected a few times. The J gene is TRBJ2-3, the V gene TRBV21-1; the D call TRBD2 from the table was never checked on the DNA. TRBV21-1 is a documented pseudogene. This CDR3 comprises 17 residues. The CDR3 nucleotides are TGTGCCGAAAGCTCAAATCCCCCGGAGGGGAGCACAGATACGCAGTATTTT. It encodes CAESSNPPEGSTDTQYF.

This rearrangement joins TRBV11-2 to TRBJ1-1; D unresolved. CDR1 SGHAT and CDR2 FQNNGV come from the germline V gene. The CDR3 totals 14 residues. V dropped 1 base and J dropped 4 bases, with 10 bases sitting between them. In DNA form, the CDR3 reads TGTGCCAGCAGCTTAGGGCAGGCGGTCACTGAAGCTTTCTTT. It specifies CASSLGQAVTEAFF. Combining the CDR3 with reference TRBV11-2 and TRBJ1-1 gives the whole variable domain EAGVAQSPRYKIIEKRQSVAFWCNPISGHATLYWYQQILGQGPKLLIQFQNNGVVDDSQLPKDRFSAERLKGVDSTLKIQPAKLEDSAVYLCASSLGQAVTEAFFGQGTRLTVV.

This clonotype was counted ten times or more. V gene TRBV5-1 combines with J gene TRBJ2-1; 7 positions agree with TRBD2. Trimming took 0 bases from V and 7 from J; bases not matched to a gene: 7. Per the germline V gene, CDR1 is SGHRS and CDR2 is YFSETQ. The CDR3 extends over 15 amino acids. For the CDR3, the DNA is TGCGCCAGCAGCTTGGGCGGGAGTTCGCGGAATGAGCAGTTCTTC. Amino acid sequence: CASSLGGSSRNEQFF. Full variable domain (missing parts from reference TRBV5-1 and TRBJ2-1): KAGVTQTPRYLIKTRGQQVTLSCSPISGHRSVSWYQQTPGQGLQFLFEYFSETQRNKGNFPGRFSGRQFSNSRSEMNVSTLELGDSALYLCASSLGGSSRNEQFFGPGTRLTVL.

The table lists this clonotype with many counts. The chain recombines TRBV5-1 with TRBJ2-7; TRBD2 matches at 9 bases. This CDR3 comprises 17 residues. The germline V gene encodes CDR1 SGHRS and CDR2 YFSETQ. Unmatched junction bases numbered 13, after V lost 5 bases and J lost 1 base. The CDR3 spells CASRSSGTTSRSYEQYF. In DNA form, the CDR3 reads TGCGCCAGCAGATCTAGCGGGACAACATCGAGGTCCTACGAGCAGTACTTC.

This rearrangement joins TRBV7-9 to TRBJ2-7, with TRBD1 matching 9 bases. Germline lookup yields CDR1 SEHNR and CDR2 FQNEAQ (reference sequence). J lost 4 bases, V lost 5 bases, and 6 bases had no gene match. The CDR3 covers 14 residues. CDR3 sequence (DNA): TGTGCCAGCAGCCAGGACAGGGGCCGATACGAGCAGTACTTC. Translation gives CASSQDRGRYEQYF.

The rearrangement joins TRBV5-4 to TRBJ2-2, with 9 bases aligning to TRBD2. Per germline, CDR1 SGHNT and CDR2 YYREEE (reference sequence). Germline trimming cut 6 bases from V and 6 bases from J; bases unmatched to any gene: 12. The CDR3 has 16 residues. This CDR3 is CASTLERGAIPGELFF. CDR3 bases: TGTGCCAGCACCCTGGAGCGGGGGGCCATCCCCGGGGAGCTGTTTTTT. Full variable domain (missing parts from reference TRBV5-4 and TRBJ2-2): ETGVTQSPTHLIKTRGQQVTLRCSSQSGHNTVSWYQQALGQGPQFIFQYYREEENGRGNFPPRFSGLQFPNYSSELNVNALELDDSALYLCASTLERGAIPGELFFGEGSRLTVL.

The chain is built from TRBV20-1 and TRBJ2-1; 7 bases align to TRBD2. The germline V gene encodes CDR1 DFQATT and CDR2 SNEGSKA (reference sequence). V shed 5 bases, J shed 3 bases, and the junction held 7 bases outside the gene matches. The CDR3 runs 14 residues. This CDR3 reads CSAPTGGVYNEQFF. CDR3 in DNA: TGCAGTGCTCCGACGGGGGGAGTCTACAATGAGCAGTTCTTC.

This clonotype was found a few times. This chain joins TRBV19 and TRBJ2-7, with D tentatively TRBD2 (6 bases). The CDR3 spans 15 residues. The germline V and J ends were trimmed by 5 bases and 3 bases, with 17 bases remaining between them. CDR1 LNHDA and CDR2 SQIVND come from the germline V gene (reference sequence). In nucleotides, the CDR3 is TGTGCCAGTAGTCTTCAACCTAGGGGACTCTACGAGCAGTACTTC. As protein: CASSLQPRGLYEQYF.

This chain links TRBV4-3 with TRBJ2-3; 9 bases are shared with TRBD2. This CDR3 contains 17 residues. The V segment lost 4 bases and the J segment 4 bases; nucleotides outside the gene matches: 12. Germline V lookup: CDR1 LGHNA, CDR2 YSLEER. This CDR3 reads CASSPKGGGGAPDTQYF. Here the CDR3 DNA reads TGCGCCAGCAGCCCGAAAGGGGGCGGGGGGGCCCCAGATACGCAGTATTTT.

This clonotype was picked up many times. CDR3 residues: CASSQYPNEQFF. CDR3 DNA sequence: TGTGCCAGCAGCCAATACCCTAATGAGCAGTTCTTC. The chain combines TRBV12-3 or TRBV12-4 with TRBJ2-1; D is ambiguous. The CDR3 totals 12 residues. With 6 bases removed from V and 7 bases from J, the gap between germline ends came to 10 bases.

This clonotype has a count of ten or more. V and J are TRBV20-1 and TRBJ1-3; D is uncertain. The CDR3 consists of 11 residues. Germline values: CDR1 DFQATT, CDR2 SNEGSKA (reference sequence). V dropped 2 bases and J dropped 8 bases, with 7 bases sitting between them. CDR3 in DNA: TGCAGTGCTAGACTTGAGGACACCATATATTTT. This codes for CSARLEDTIYF.

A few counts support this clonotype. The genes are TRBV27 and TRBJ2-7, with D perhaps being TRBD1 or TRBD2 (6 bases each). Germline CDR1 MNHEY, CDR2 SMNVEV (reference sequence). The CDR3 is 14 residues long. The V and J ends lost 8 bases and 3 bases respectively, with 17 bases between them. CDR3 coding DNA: TGTGCCAGCCGTCCGGGGGCGACAAGCTACGAGCAGTACTTC. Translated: CASRPGATSYEQYF.

CDR3 in amino acids: CASSRLGGRADNEQFF. CDR3 nucleotides: TGTGCCAGCAGCCGCCTGGGGGGGAGGGCCGACAATGAGCAGTTCTTC. This chain links TRBV11-2 with TRBJ2-1, with TRBD2 matching over 7 bases. The CDR3 sequence is 16 residues long. V was clipped by 5 bases and J by 5 bases; unmatched bases: 12. Germline CDR1 is SGHAT and CDR2 is FQNNGV.

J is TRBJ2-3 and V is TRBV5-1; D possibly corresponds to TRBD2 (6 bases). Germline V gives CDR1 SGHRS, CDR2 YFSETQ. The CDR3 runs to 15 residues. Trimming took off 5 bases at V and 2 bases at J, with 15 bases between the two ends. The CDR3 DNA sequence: TGCGCCAGCAGTTCGGGGGACCCCAACACAGATACGCAGTATTTT. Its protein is CASSSGDPNTDTQYF. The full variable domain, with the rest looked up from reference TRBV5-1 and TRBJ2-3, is KAGVTQTPRYLIKTRGQQVTLSCSPISGHRSVSWYQQTPGQGLQFLFEYFSETQRNKGNFPGRFSGRQFSNSRSEMNVSTLELGDSALYLCASSSGDPNTDTQYFGPGTRLTVL.

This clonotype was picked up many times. The CDR3 spells CASGEDGLTTDTQYF. The DNA of the CDR3 is TGTGCCAGCGGGGAGGACGGACTCACCACAGATACGCAGTATTTT. The V gene is TRBV2, the J gene TRBJ2-3; possible D gene TRBD2, 6 bases. V was shortened by 8 bases and J by 2 bases, with 17 bases between the two germline ends. CDR3 length equals 15 residues. Germline V gene lookup returns CDR1 SNHLY and CDR2 FYNNEI.

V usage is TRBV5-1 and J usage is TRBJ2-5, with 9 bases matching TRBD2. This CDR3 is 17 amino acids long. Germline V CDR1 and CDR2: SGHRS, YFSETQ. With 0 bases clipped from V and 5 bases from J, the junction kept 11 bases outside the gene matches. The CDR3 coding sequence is TGCGCCAGCAGCTTGGGTTACGCGGGAGGGCCTTTGGAGACCCAGTACTTC. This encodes CASSLGYAGGPLETQYF.

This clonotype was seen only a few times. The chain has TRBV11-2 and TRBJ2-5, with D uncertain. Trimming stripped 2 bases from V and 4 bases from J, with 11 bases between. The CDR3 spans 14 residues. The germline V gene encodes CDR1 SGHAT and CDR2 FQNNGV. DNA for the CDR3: TGTGCCAGCAGCTTACGGTCCCAGCGAGAGACCCAGTACTTC. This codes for CASSLRSQRETQYF.

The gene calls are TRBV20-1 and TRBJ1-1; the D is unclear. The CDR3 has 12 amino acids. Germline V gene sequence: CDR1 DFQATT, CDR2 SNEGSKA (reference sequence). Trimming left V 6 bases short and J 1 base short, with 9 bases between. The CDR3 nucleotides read TGCAGTGCACCCCTGAGGAACACTGAAGCTTTCTTT. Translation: CSAPLRNTEAFF.

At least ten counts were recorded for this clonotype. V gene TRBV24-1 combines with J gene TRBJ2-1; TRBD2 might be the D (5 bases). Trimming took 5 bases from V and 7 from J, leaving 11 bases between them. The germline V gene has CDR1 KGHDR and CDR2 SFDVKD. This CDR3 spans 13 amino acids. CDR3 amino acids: CATSGQPGNEQFF. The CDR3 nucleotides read TGTGCCACCAGTGGCCAACCGGGGAATGAGCAGTTCTTC.

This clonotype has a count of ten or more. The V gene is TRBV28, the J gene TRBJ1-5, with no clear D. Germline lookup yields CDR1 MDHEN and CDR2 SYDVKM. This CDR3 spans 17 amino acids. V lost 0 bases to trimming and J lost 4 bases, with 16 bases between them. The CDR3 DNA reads TGTGCCAGCAGTTTATGGATGACTTCCGCCTATAATCAGCCCCAGCATTTT. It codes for CASSLWMTSAYNQPQHF.

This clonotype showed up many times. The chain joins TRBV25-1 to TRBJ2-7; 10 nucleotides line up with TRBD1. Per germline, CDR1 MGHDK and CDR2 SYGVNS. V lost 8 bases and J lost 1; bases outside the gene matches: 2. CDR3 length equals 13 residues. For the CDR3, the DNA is TGTGCCAGCCAGGGACAGGGGTCCTACGAGCAGTACTTC. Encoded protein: CASQGQGSYEQYF.